These 18 T cell receptor beta chains share one sample of origin, sequenced in a study of beta chain features in type 1 diabetes. Investigators reverse transcribed all isolated RNA, so they sequenced expressed TCRB transcripts. The method was immunoSEQ multiplex PCR; TCRdb's version includes in-frame clones alone and lacks a portion of them. Here the sample spans 900,000 or so clones, roughly a sixth being singletons. The specimen sequenced was naive CD4+ T cells from blood. The receptors were sampled from a woman between 18 and 30 years old in good health.

The J gene is TRBJ2-5, the V gene TRBV28; a possible D gene is TRBD2 (6 bases). With 5 bases removed from V and 5 bases from J, the gap between germline ends came to 21 bases. The CDR3 contains 16 residues. The germline V gene encodes CDR1 MDHEN and CDR2 SYDVKM. CDR3 sequence (DNA): TGTGCCAGCAGTCCCCAGGGTCGGCGGGATTCGGAGACCCAGTACTTC. It codes for CASSPQGRRDSETQYF.

This chain uses TRBV27 with TRBJ1-1; the D is unclear. V was cut by 5 bases and J by 6 bases, with 16 bases left in between. This CDR3 region has 14 residues. Germline assignment: CDR1 MNHEY and CDR2 SMNVEV (reference sequence). This CDR3 reads CASSREGFFAEAFF. CDR3 DNA sequence: TGTGCCAGCAGTCGAGAAGGGTTTTTCGCTGAAGCTTTCTTT.

This clone showed up just a few times. The rearrangement joins TRBV2 to TRBJ2-5, with 7 bases aligning to TRBD1. This CDR3 is built from 14 residues. V shed 6 bases, J shed 2 bases, and the junction held 6 bases outside the gene matches. The germline V gene has CDR1 SNHLY and CDR2 FYNNEI. The CDR3 is CASRTGTLQETQYF. The CDR3 nucleotides read TGTGCCAGCAGGACAGGGACACTTCAAGAGACCCAGTACTTC. Using reference TRBV2 and TRBJ2-5 for the parts outside the CDR3, the full variable domain is EPEVTQTPSHQVTQMGQEVILRCVPISNHLYFYWYRQILGQKVEFLVSFYNNEISEKSEIFDDQFSVERPDGSNFTLKIRSTKLEDSAMYFCASRTGTLQETQYFGPGTRLLVL.

The J gene is TRBJ2-1, the V gene TRBV15; D not resolved. The V end lost 5 bases, the J end lost 10 bases, and 18 bases lay between the germline ends. The germline CDR1 and CDR2 sequences are LNHNV and YYDKDF (reference sequence). CDR3 length: 14 amino acids. The CDR3 nucleotides read TGTGCCACCAGCTCGCCGACCTGGTCCCCCGAGCAGTTCTTC. The encoded protein is CATSSPTWSPEQFF.

The V and J genes are TRBV2 and TRBJ1-4; TRBD1 agrees at 7 bases. Germline V gene lookup returns CDR1 SNHLY and CDR2 FYNNEI. The J segment lost 6 bases and the V segment lost 6 bases, leaving 10 bases of the junction unmatched. The CDR3 runs to 15 residues. The CDR3 region is CASSQLGRGYEKLFF. As DNA, the CDR3 is TGTGCCAGCAGCCAGTTAGGCAGGGGGTATGAAAAACTGTTTTTT.

This clone was observed a handful of times. The genes are TRBV6-6 and TRBJ1-2, with 11 bases fitting TRBD1. The ends lost 5 bases at V and 4 bases at J; junction bases unmatched: 3. CDR3 size: 14 residues. The germline V gene has CDR1 MNHNY and CDR2 SVGAGI (reference sequence). CDR3 sequence reads: CASSTGTGGYGYTF. For the CDR3, the DNA is TGTGCCAGCAGTACCGGGACAGGGGGCTATGGCTACACCTTC.

A few counts support this clone. This chain links TRBV11-2 with TRBJ2-7; D gene unclear. The V gene lost 5 bases and the J gene lost 2 bases, with 13 bases spanning the gap. Germline CDR1 and CDR2: SGHAT and FQNNGV. CDR3 size: 14 residues. The DNA for the CDR3 is TGTGCCAGCAGCCCTCGTGACGGCGCCTACGAGCAGTACTTC. Translating it yields CASSPRDGAYEQYF.

This clone turned up a few times. This rearrangement joins TRBV27 to TRBJ2-1; TRBD2 aligns across 12 bases. Losses at the gene ends were 4 bases for V and 1 base for J; bases not matched to a gene: 20. The CDR3 covers 22 residues. Germline assignment: CDR1 MNHEY and CDR2 SMNVEV (reference sequence). As DNA, the CDR3 is TGTGCCAGCAGTTCGTACGCCCTCCTAGCGGGAGGGCCCTTTACATCCTACAATGAGCAGTTCTTC. Translated, it gives CASSSYALLAGGPFTSYNEQFF.

The CDR3 DNA follows: TGTGCCAGCAGTTTCGGCCGAGGCGGCTACACCTTC. Protein: CASSFGRGGYTF. The chain recombines TRBV28 with TRBJ1-2; D gene uncertain. The CDR3 has 12 residues. CDR1 and CDR2 (germline): MDHEN, SYDVKM. The V end was cut by 3 bases, the J end by 8 bases, with 10 bases between.

This clone was counted only a few times. V gene TRBV6-6 combines with J gene TRBJ2-7; D could derive from TRBD1 or TRBD2 (6 bases each). The germline gives CDR1 MNHNY, CDR2 SVGAGI (reference sequence). CDR3 length: 14 amino acids. V was pared by 6 bases and J by 6 bases, with 18 bases between. CDR3 loop: CASRLTGTEGEQYF. The CDR3 nucleotides read TGTGCCAGCAGATTGACAGGTACGGAGGGCGAGCAGTACTTC.

V gene TRBV5-8 combines with J gene TRBJ2-5, with 10 bases that match TRBD2. V lost 4 bases to trimming and J lost 4 bases; unmatched junction nucleotides: 10. CDR1 and CDR2 (germline): SGHTS, YDEGEE. The CDR3 has 16 residues. CDR3 sequence reads: CASSPSVERGGETQYF. DNA for the CDR3: TGTGCCAGCAGCCCGAGCGTCGAGCGGGGGGGAGAGACCCAGTACTTC. Based on the CDR3 plus reference TRBV5-8 and TRBJ2-5, the full variable domain is EAGVTQSPTHLIKTRGQQATLRCSPISGHTSVYWYQQALGLGLQFLLWYDEGEERNRGNFPPRFSGRQFPNYSSELNVNALELEDSALYLCASSPSVERGGETQYFGPGTRLLVL.

This clone was recorded a few times. The rearrangement links TRBV5-1 to TRBJ2-1; 10 bases fit TRBD2. CDR3 length: 18 residues. Germline-derived CDR1 and CDR2 are SGHRS and YFSETQ. V gave up 0 bases and J gave up 7 bases; unmatched junction bases: 13. In DNA form, the CDR3 reads TGCGCCAGCAGCTTGGGTAATAGCGGGAGGTCAGTGTATAATGAGCAGTTCTTC. Protein: CASSLGNSGRSVYNEQFF.

CDR3: CASSQGPLRTSGSSEQFF. In nucleotides, the CDR3 is TGCGCCAGCAGCCAAGGTCCCCTCCGGACTAGCGGGAGCAGTGAGCAGTTCTTC. This rearrangement joins TRBV4-3 to TRBJ2-1; 13 nucleotides match TRBD2. The length of the CDR3 is 18 residues. Germline CDR1 LGHNA, CDR2 YSLEER. Trimming removed 1 base from V and 9 bases from J; junction bases left unmatched: 12.

The chain links TRBV6-6 to TRBJ1-2, with D tentatively TRBD1 (6 bases). This CDR3 contains 16 residues. The germline V and J ends were trimmed by 8 bases and 1 base, with 20 bases remaining between them. The germline CDR1 and CDR2 sequences are MNHNY and SVGAGI (reference sequence). The CDR3 spells CASRFGQKVSNYGYTF. Here the CDR3 DNA reads TGTGCCAGCCGATTCGGACAGAAAGTTAGTAACTATGGCTACACCTTC.

The V call is TRBV4-2, the J call TRBJ2-5; 8 bases match TRBD2. The V gene's germline CDR1 is LGHNA and CDR2 YNFKEQ. This CDR3 contains 14 residues. J lost 4 bases, V lost 4 bases, and 5 bases had no gene match. CDR3 in DNA: TGTGCCAGCAGCCGAGCGGGAGTCCCAGAGACCCAGTACTTC. Its protein is CASSRAGVPETQYF.

The V call is TRBV18, the J call TRBJ2-5; possible D gene TRBD1, 7 bases. Deletions cut 6 bases from V and 6 bases from J, with 20 bases between. This CDR3 region has 15 residues. CDR1 is KGHSH and CDR2 is LQKENI in the germline V gene. CDR3 coding DNA: TGTGCCAGCTCCCCGGGGACAGACGGGGGAAAGACCCAGTACTTC. Its protein is CASSPGTDGGKTQYF.

The chain combines TRBV27 with TRBJ2-7, with TRBD2 as a possible D gene (5 bases). Germline loops: CDR1 MNHEY, CDR2 SMNVEV (reference sequence). Trimming left V 5 bases short and J 4 bases short, with 15 bases between. The CDR3 has 14 residues. Written as DNA, the CDR3 is TGTGCCAGCAGTCAATCAAGCCCGGGATACGAGCAGTACTTC. Amino acid sequence: CASSQSSPGYEQYF.

The CDR3 spells CSVGPGQGTEAFF. The CDR3 DNA reads TGCAGCGTTGGCCCCGGACAGGGAACTGAAGCTTTCTTT. The J gene is TRBJ1-1, the V gene TRBV29-1; the match to TRBD1 covers 8 bases. Germline V gene sequence: CDR1 SQVTM, CDR2 ANQGSEA. The CDR3 has 13 residues. V lost 4 bases, J lost 5 bases, and 6 bases stayed unmatched. Supplemented by reference TRBV29-1 and TRBJ1-1, the full variable domain reads SAVISQKPSRDICQRGTSLTIQCQVDSQVTMMFWYRQQPGQSLTLIATANQGSEATYESGFVIDKFPISRPNLTFSTLTVSNMSPEDSSIYLCSVGPGQGTEAFFGQGTRLTVV.